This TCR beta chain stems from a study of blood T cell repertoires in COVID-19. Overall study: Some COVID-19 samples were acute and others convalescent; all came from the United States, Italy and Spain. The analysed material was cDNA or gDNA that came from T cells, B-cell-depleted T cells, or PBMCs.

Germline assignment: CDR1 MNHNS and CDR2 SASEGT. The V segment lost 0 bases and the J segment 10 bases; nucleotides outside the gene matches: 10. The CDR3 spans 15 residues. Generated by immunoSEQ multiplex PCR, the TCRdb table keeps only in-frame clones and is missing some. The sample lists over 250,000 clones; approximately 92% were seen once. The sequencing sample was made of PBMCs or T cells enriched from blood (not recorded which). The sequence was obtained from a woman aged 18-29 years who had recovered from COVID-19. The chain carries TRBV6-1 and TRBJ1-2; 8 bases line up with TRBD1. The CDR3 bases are TGTGCCAGCAGTGAAGCGTCAGGGGGCTCGGAGGTCTACACCTTC. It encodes CASSEASGGSEVYTF.